This TCR beta chain was sequenced in a study of blood T cell repertoires in COVID-19. Study information: COVID-19 samples from acute and convalescent phases originated in the United States, Italy and Spain. T cells, B-cell-depleted T cells, or PBMCs supplied cDNA or gDNA.

Per the original methods: Nucleated cell number was recorded as an estimate derived from reference gene primer amplification. The data were produced by immunoSEQ multiplex PCR, yet TCRdb's version contains in-frame clones alone and is incomplete. Clone size and the V and J calls come from that table; the DNA yielded D and trimming. This sample has about 50,000 clones, with about 82% found just once. This CDR3 is built from 13 residues. V gave up 3 bases and J gave up 0 bases, with 5 bases separating them. This TCR came from a woman aged 55-69 years with acute or convalescent COVID-19. The material sequenced was peripheral blood. The V call is TRBV12-3 or TRBV12-4, the J call TRBJ1-1, with D hard to call. CDR3 amino acids: CASSLRVNTEAFF. DNA for the CDR3: TGTGCCAGCAGTTTGCGGGTGAACACTGAAGCTTTCTTT.